This entry lists 10 T cell receptor beta chains sequenced from one sample in a study of OX40 agonist ivuxolimab in advanced cancers. Sequencing used immunoSEQ multiplex PCR; TCRdb keeps in-frame clones, though not all of them. The sample holds approximately 80,000 clones, roughly nine tenths seen once. The material sequenced was CD4+ or CD8+ T cells sorted from blood, taken in a trial of the OX40 agonist ivuxolimab. All receptors come from an adult with an advanced solid tumor such as melanoma, head and neck, liver or kidney cancer.

This chain connects TRBV11-2 to TRBJ1-4; unclear D gene. Germline values: CDR1 SGHAT, CDR2 FQNNGV. Trimming removed 1 base from V and 6 bases from J, with 18 bases in between. The CDR3 extends over 17 amino acids. The CDR3 region is CASSLGASRGGDEKLFF. CDR3 in DNA: TGTGCCAGCAGCTTAGGGGCTTCGCGGGGAGGCGATGAAAAACTGTTTTTT.

The chain couples TRBV19 to TRBJ1-5; TRBD1 agrees at 9 bases. Germline loops: CDR1 LNHDA, CDR2 SQIVND (reference sequence). The V gene end was trimmed by 3 bases and the J gene end by 4 bases; junction bases not matched to a gene: 13. The CDR3 loop spans 18 amino acids. CDR3 loop: CASSIAGTGILANQPQHF. CDR3 nucleotide sequence: TGTGCCAGTAGTATTGCCGGGACAGGGATTCTGGCAAATCAGCCCCAGCATTTT. Supplemented by reference TRBV19 and TRBJ1-5, the full variable domain reads DGGITQSPKYLFRKEGQNVTLSCEQNLNHDAMYWYRQDPGQGLRLIYYSQIVNDFQKGDIAEGYSVSREKKESFPLTVTSAQKNPTAFYLCASSIAGTGILANQPQHFGDGTRLSIL.

V gene TRBV5-1 combines with J gene TRBJ2-5; D gene unclear. Deletions cut 4 bases from V and 5 bases from J, with 12 bases between. The CDR3 spans 13 residues. Germline CDR1 and CDR2: SGHRS and YFSETQ. For the CDR3, the DNA is TGCGCCAGCAGCCCCAGTACTTTGGAGACCCAGTACTTC. Translation gives CASSPSTLETQYF.

The J gene is TRBJ2-3, the V gene TRBV5-1; D may be TRBD1 or TRBD2 (5 bases each). Germline V gives CDR1 SGHRS, CDR2 YFSETQ. This CDR3 comprises 12 residues. The ends were cut back, 7 bases at V and 0 bases at J, with 6 bases in the middle. Here the CDR3 reads CASEGSTDTQYF. The CDR3 DNA reads as TGCGCCAGCGAGGGGAGCACAGATACGCAGTATTTT.

CDR3 DNA sequence: TGTGCCAGCAGCTTAGACAGAACAAGTAATGAAAAACTGTTTTTT. Its protein is CASSLDRTSNEKLFF. The chain is built from TRBV7-8 and TRBJ1-4; D is unresolved. CDR1 and CDR2 from the germline V gene are SGHVS and FQNEAQ. This CDR3 has 15 residues. Trimming stripped 1 base from V and 4 bases from J, with 10 bases between.

The chain employs TRBV19 and TRBJ1-2; 7 nucleotides agree with TRBD1. Trimming at V came to 7 bases and at J to 6 bases, leaving 8 bases not matched to a gene. Germline CDR1 is LNHDA and CDR2 is SQIVND (reference sequence). The CDR3 is made up of 13 amino acids. The CDR3 sequence is CASTMGQSDGYTF. The CDR3 coding sequence is TGTGCCAGTACCATGGGACAGTCGGATGGCTACACCTTC.

This rearrangement joins TRBV19 to TRBJ1-1; TRBD1 is a possible D gene (5 bases). Between the trimmed V and J ends, which lost 7 bases and 4 bases, there was a span of 16 bases. Per the germline V gene, CDR1 is LNHDA and CDR2 is SQIVND (reference sequence). The CDR3 has 14 amino acids. The CDR3 DNA follows: TGTGCCAGTACCCCGGACACGCGGGGCACTGAAGCTTTCTTT. Protein sequence: CASTPDTRGTEAFF.

The V and J genes are TRBV6-5 and TRBJ1-6; D is possibly TRBD1 (6 bases). CDR1 and CDR2 from the germline V gene are MNHEY and SVGAGI. The CDR3 contains 12 residues. Trimming took 5 bases from V and 7 from J, leaving 6 bases between them. The chain's CDR3 is CASSQGNSPLHF. CDR3 sequence (DNA): TGTGCCAGCAGTCAGGGGAATTCACCCCTCCACTTT.

This chain links TRBV2 with TRBJ1-1; D remains unclear. Trimming cost V 0 bases and J 5 bases, with 10 bases left between them. Germline V lookup: CDR1 SNHLY, CDR2 FYNNEI. The CDR3 has 14 amino acids. The CDR3 region is CASSEARQWTEAFF. For the CDR3, the DNA is TGTGCCAGCAGTGAAGCGCGGCAGTGGACTGAAGCTTTCTTT. Variable domain in full (rest from reference TRBV2 and TRBJ1-1): EPEVTQTPSHQVTQMGQEVILRCVPISNHLYFYWYRQILGQKVEFLVSFYNNEISEKSEIFDDQFSVERPDGSNFTLKIRSTKLEDSAMYFCASSEARQWTEAFFGQGTRLTVV.

The chain uses TRBV11-2 and TRBJ2-4, with 14 positions matching TRBD2. J was trimmed by 3 bases and V by 5 bases; bases with no gene match: 6. The CDR3 totals 17 residues. CDR1 and CDR2 from the germline V gene are SGHAT and FQNNGV. CDR3 coding DNA: TGTGCCAGCAGCCCTCTGACTAGCGGGAGGGTCAAAAACATTCAGTACTTC. This sequence encodes CASSPLTSGRVKNIQYF.